The 18 T cell receptor beta chains given below trace back to one sample, sequenced in a study of blood T cell repertoires in COVID-19. This table comes from immunoSEQ multiplex PCR, and its TCRdb copy is limited to in-frame clones, with some not included. The sample shows 250,000 or so clones, 85% to 90% of them seen only once. The sample was peripheral blood. The receptors stem from a man younger than 45 with COVID-19, enrolled during active disease.

The table lists this clone with a count of one. This rearrangement joins TRBV28 to TRBJ1-5; 9 bases agree with TRBD1. The germline V gene has CDR1 MDHEN and CDR2 SYDVKM. V trimming: 3 bases; J trimming: 5 bases; junction bases outside the gene matches: 5. The CDR3 loop spans 15 amino acids. The CDR3 spells CASSFPRQGDQPQHF. CDR3 sequence (DNA): TGTGCCAGCAGTTTTCCGAGACAGGGGGATCAGCCCCAGCATTTT.

The DNA of the CDR3 is TGTGCTAGTGGTTTGAACCCAGGGCAGGGTGGCTACACCTTC. This sequence encodes CASGLNPGQGGYTF. The J gene is TRBJ1-2, the V gene TRBV12-5, with D tentatively TRBD1 (5 bases). The germline V gene has CDR1 LGHNT and CDR2 FRNRAP. This CDR3 has 14 residues. V lost 2 bases and J 7 bases, leaving 14 bases between the germline ends.

The chain recombines TRBV6-6 with TRBJ2-7, with TRBD2 identical over 10 bases. Per germline, CDR1 MNHNY and CDR2 SVGAGI (reference sequence). The CDR3 spans 16 residues. J lost 0 bases, V lost 6 bases, and 8 bases had no gene match. The CDR3 nucleotides are TGTGCCAGCAGCTTCGCCCGACTAGCGGGCTCCTACGAGCAGTACTTC. Protein sequence: CASSFARLAGSYEQYF.

V gene TRBV18 combines with J gene TRBJ2-1; 12 nucleotides match TRBD2. This CDR3 contains 16 residues. J gave up 6 bases and V 2 bases, and 5 bases lay outside the gene matches. Germline loops: CDR1 KGHSH, CDR2 LQKENI. CDR3 coding DNA: TGTGCCAGCTCACCATTCCGGACTAGCGGGATCAATGAGCAGTTCTTC. It is translated as CASSPFRTSGINEQFF.

The chain is built from TRBV6-5 and TRBJ2-1; D possibly corresponds to TRBD2 (6 bases). Germline loops: CDR1 MNHEY, CDR2 SVGAGI. Deletions cut 2 bases from V and 3 bases from J, with 8 bases between. This CDR3 is built from 14 residues. The CDR3 here is CASSYRESYNEQFF. In nucleotides, the CDR3 is TGTGCCAGCAGTTACCGGGAGAGCTACAATGAGCAGTTCTTC.

This sequence joins TRBV6-5 and TRBJ1-6, with D perhaps TRBD1 (6 bases). Looked up from germline, CDR1 is MNHEY and CDR2 is SVGAGI. V shed 4 bases and J shed 12 bases, with 16 bases lying between them. The CDR3 extends over 14 amino acids. CDR3 DNA sequence: TGTGCCAGCAGTTCGGAGGACAGCCTAAGACCCCTCCACTTT. Its protein product is CASSSEDSLRPLHF.

As for this clone: In the same sample, other DNA sequences code for this CDR3. The chain has TRBV6-6 and TRBJ2-5; unclear D gene. Trimming took 5 bases from V and 2 from J, leaving 6 bases between them. Germline V gene lookup returns CDR1 MNHNY and CDR2 SVGAGI (reference sequence). This CDR3 is built from 12 residues. CDR3 in amino acids: CASSPTQETQYF. CDR3 DNA sequence: TGTGCCAGCAGTCCAACTCAAGAGACCCAGTACTTC.

In this sample, this clone turned up a few times. The V gene is TRBV9, the J gene TRBJ1-3; weak D call: TRBD1 (6 bases). The V and J ends lost 0 bases and 1 base respectively, with 17 bases between them. CDR1 and CDR2 from the germline V gene are SGDLS and YYNGEE. CDR3 length: 18 residues. DNA of the CDR3: TGTGCCAGCAGCGTAGGGGTGGCAGGGGCTTTGTCTGGAAACACCATATATTTT. Residues: CASSVGVAGALSGNTIYF.

J is TRBJ2-1 and V is TRBV5-1; D not resolved. V lost 1 base to trimming and J lost 3 bases, with 5 bases between them. Germline loops: CDR1 SGHRS, CDR2 YFSETQ. The length of the CDR3 is 13 residues. DNA of the CDR3: TGCGCCAGCAGCTTGCCCATCTACAATGAGCAGTTCTTC. Protein: CASSLPIYNEQFF.

V usage is TRBV24-1 and J usage is TRBJ2-3; TRBD2 matches 12 bases. Germline V CDR1 and CDR2: KGHDR, SFDVKD. The junction had 1 base not matched to a gene; V was cut back by 7 bases and J by 0 bases. The CDR3 sequence is 15 residues long. The CDR3 sequence is CATRGLAGSTDTQYF. In DNA, the CDR3 is TGTGCCACCAGAGGACTAGCGGGGAGCACAGATACGCAGTATTTT.

This chain connects TRBV7-3 to TRBJ1-1; D uncertain. This CDR3 region has 12 residues. CDR1 and CDR2 (germline): SGHTA, FQGTGA. Between the trimmed V and J ends, which lost 2 bases and 5 bases, there was a span of 6 bases. CDR3 bases: TGTGCCAGCAGCTTATCGGGGACTGAAGCTTTCTTT. Protein: CASSLSGTEAFF.

This chain joins TRBV10-1 and TRBJ2-5; weak D call: TRBD1 (6 bases). V shed 10 bases and J shed 3 bases, with 21 bases lying between them. Germline lookup yields CDR1 WNHNN and CDR2 SYGVQD (reference sequence). The CDR3 runs 15 residues. The CDR3 loop reads CATERQDFPEETQYF. CDR3 sequence (DNA): TGCGCCACCGAACGACAGGACTTCCCCGAAGAGACCCAGTACTTC.

This clone was detected a few times. The V gene is TRBV18, the J gene TRBJ1-2; the match to TRBD1 covers 9 bases. V was clipped by 6 bases and J by 6 bases; unmatched bases: 14. This CDR3 is 16 amino acids long. Germline V lookup: CDR1 KGHSH, CDR2 LQKENI. In nucleotides, the CDR3 is TGTGCCAGCTCCGGACAGGGGATTTATCCTCGACATGGCTACACCTTC. Encoded protein: CASSGQGIYPRHGYTF.

The chain recombines TRBV28 with TRBJ1-4; D gene unclear. The germline CDR1 and CDR2 sequences are MDHEN and SYDVKM. The CDR3 is 15 amino acids. The V gene lost 2 bases and the J gene lost 4 bases, with 11 bases spanning the gap. The CDR3 region is CASSLIRGNNEKLFF. In nucleotides, the CDR3 is TGTGCCAGCAGTTTAATTCGCGGAAATAATGAAAAACTGTTTTTT.

The genes are TRBV7-3 and TRBJ2-3; 12 nucleotides match TRBD2. Trimming took 5 bases from V and 2 from J; bases not matched to a gene: 2. Germline CDR1 and CDR2: SGHTA and FQGTGA. The CDR3 is 15 amino acids. CDR3 residues: CASSLAGGPTDTQYF. The CDR3 DNA is TGTGCCAGCAGCCTAGCGGGGGGGCCCACAGATACGCAGTATTTT.

This chain uses TRBV7-2 with TRBJ2-2, with TRBD2 matching over 13 bases. CDR1 is SGHTA, CDR2 FQGNSA, per germline. The CDR3 extends over 16 amino acids. Losses at the gene ends were 5 bases for V and 5 bases for J; bases not matched to a gene: 5. The CDR3 DNA is TGTGCCAGCAGCGGTCTGGGACTAGCGGGGACCGGGGAGCTGTTTTTT. It is translated as CASSGLGLAGTGELFF.

The chain links TRBV27 to TRBJ1-1; 7 bases agree with TRBD1. J lost 4 bases, V lost 2 bases, and 7 bases had no gene match. CDR3 length: 15 amino acids. The germline V gene has CDR1 MNHEY and CDR2 SMNVEV (reference sequence). CDR3 sequence reads: CASSLRTTGITEAFF. The CDR3 DNA reads as TGTGCCAGCAGTTTACGGACGACAGGGATCACTGAAGCTTTCTTT.

The V gene is TRBV24-1, the J gene TRBJ2-1, with 9 bases that match TRBD1. The CDR3 consists of 16 residues. Germline CDR1 reads KGHDR; CDR2 reads SFDVKD. The V segment lost 2 bases and the J segment 0 bases; nucleotides outside the gene matches: 1. CDR3 sequence: CATSDSDRGSYNEQFF. The CDR3 DNA is TGTGCCACCAGTGATTCGGACAGGGGCTCCTACAATGAGCAGTTCTTC.